These 29 T cell receptor beta chains originate from one sample sequenced in a study of technical replicates of blood from several donors. Here immunoSEQ multiplex PCR was the method, and the copy in TCRdb shows in-frame clones only, minus some. This table has about 44,000 clones, about 96% appearing once. The sequenced sample was T cells isolated from PBMCs. The receptors were sampled from a human donor in good health.

This chain uses TRBV15 with TRBJ2-3; 9 bases agree with TRBD1. CDR1 LNHNV and CDR2 YYDKDF come from the germline V gene (reference sequence). Trimming removed 5 bases from V and 5 bases from J; junction bases left unmatched: 8. This CDR3 spans 15 amino acids. The CDR3: CATSFRDRELDTQYF. Written as DNA, the CDR3 is TGTGCCACCAGCTTCCGGGACAGGGAATTAGATACGCAGTATTTT.

The chain joins TRBV4-3 to TRBJ2-2; D is unresolved. The length of the CDR3 is 13 residues. CDR1 LGHNA and CDR2 YSLEER come from the germline V gene. V lost 0 bases and J 8 bases, leaving 7 bases between the germline ends. In nucleotides, the CDR3 is TGCGCCAGCAGCCAAGACCGCGTTGGGGAGCTGTTTTTT. This translates into CASSQDRVGELFF.

The CDR3, as DNA: TGTGCCAGCAGCTTGGGGACTAGCGGGAGGACCCTCTCCTACGAGCAGTACTTC. Translated: CASSLGTSGRTLSYEQYF. This chain connects TRBV7-2 to TRBJ2-7; 15 nucleotides align to TRBD2. The CDR3 length is 18 residues. Germline trimming cut 3 bases from V and 0 bases from J; bases unmatched to any gene: 6. The germline CDR1 and CDR2 sequences are SGHTA and FQGNSA.

The V call is TRBV5-1, the J call TRBJ2-7; 7 nucleotides agree with TRBD2. Germline CDR1 reads SGHRS; CDR2 reads YFSETQ. This CDR3 region has 19 residues. With 4 bases clipped from V and 8 bases from J, the junction kept 27 bases outside the gene matches. DNA of the CDR3: TGCGCCAGCAGCCCTACACCCCGGGGAATTCCTCTCGCGGGGGAAAAGCAGTACTTC. Residues: CASSPTPRGIPLAGEKQYF.

This clone was seen once. The chain carries TRBV11-2 and TRBJ2-3; no clear D. V dropped 4 bases and J dropped 6 bases, with 14 bases sitting between them. Per the germline V gene, CDR1 is SGHAT and CDR2 is FQNNGV. The CDR3 extends over 14 amino acids. The CDR3 loop is CASSSPEIADTQYF. The CDR3 nucleotides are TGTGCCAGCAGCTCACCTGAAATAGCCGATACGCAGTATTTT.

J is TRBJ2-1 and V is TRBV30; no definite D call. CDR1 and CDR2 from the germline V gene are GTSNPN and SVGIG (reference sequence). V gave up 3 bases and J gave up 9 bases, with 21 bases separating them. CDR3 length: 15 residues. The CDR3 bases are TGTGCCTGGAGCCCAGGTAAACTCGCCAACGGTGAGCAGTTCTTC. Amino acid sequence: CAWSPGKLANGEQFF.

This clone was picked up one time. This rearrangement joins TRBV7-2 to TRBJ2-7, with 11 bases lining up with TRBD1. Trimming took 8 bases from V and 5 from J; bases not matched to a gene: 8. Germline CDR1 reads SGHTA; CDR2 reads FQGNSA. This CDR3 is built from 14 residues. CDR3 in DNA: TGTGCCAGCGGAAGGGACAGGGGGGTCCACGAGCAGTACTTC. Protein product: CASGRDRGVHEQYF.

In its sample, this clone was seen once. The genes are TRBV29-1 and TRBJ2-1; D unresolved. Germline lookup yields CDR1 SQVTM and CDR2 ANQGSEA. Trimming pared 7 bases from V and 2 bases from J, leaving 15 bases between. The CDR3 covers 14 residues. This CDR3 is CSGIGDLAYNEQFF. CDR3 DNA sequence: TGCAGCGGTATCGGAGATTTGGCCTACAATGAGCAGTTCTTC.

This rearrangement joins TRBV2 to TRBJ2-1; no clear D. The ends were cut back, 1 base at V and 2 bases at J, with 6 bases in the middle. The V gene's germline CDR1 is SNHLY and CDR2 FYNNEI. The length of the CDR3 is 14 residues. The CDR3 DNA is TGTGCCAGCAGTGAAGGTGGGCCCTACAATGAGCAGTTCTTC. This codes for CASSEGGPYNEQFF.

This rearrangement joins TRBV30 to TRBJ1-2, with D maybe TRBD1 (5 bases). This CDR3 comprises 15 residues. The V gene's germline CDR1 is GTSNPN and CDR2 SVGIG (reference sequence). Trimming took 6 bases from V and 3 from J, leaving 20 bases between them. CDR3 bases: TGTGCCTGTCCCGACAGCTGGCCCTCCTACTATGGCTACACCTTC. It codes for CACPDSWPSYYGYTF.

The V and J genes are TRBV10-3 and TRBJ1-1; D uncertain. The CDR3 runs 15 residues. Germline CDR1 is ENHRY and CDR2 is SYGVKD. The ends were cut back, 5 bases at V and 3 bases at J, with 16 bases in the middle. The CDR3 DNA reads as TGTGCCATCAGTTCTACTTTCGGTGCGCACACTGAAGCTTTCTTT. Protein sequence: CAISSTFGAHTEAFF.

CDR3 sequence: CSVRGGTSYTDTQYF. CDR3 DNA: TGCAGCGTGAGGGGCGGGACTAGCTATACAGATACGCAGTATTTT. The chain combines TRBV29-1 with TRBJ2-3; 9 positions agree with TRBD2. The CDR3 sequence is 15 residues long. The germline CDR1 and CDR2 sequences are SQVTM and ANQGSEA. Trimming removed 6 bases from V and 3 bases from J; junction bases left unmatched: 10.

The V gene is TRBV5-1, the J gene TRBJ2-3, with a weak D call TRBD2 (6 bases). The CDR3 contains 14 residues. Germline CDR1 and CDR2: SGHRS and YFSETQ. The ends were cut back, 4 bases at V and 6 bases at J, with 15 bases in the middle. The CDR3 reads CASSPTSLGDTQYF. CDR3 bases: TGCGCCAGCAGCCCTACTAGCTTGGGTGATACGCAGTATTTT.

The chain employs TRBV4-3 and TRBJ1-4; a weak D match, TRBD1 (5 bases). The CDR3 totals 16 residues. Trimming took 0 bases from V and 8 from J, leaving 16 bases between them. Germline V lookup: CDR1 LGHNA, CDR2 YSLEER. The DNA for the CDR3 is TGCGCCAGCAGCCAAGATTGGGGCCGGGTAAGGGAAAAACTGTTTTTT. Protein sequence: CASSQDWGRVREKLFF.

The CDR3 nucleotides are TGTGCCTGGAGTGTTGGAGGGAGTGCAGATACGCAGTATTTT. As protein: CAWSVGGSADTQYF. The V gene is TRBV30, the J gene TRBJ2-3, with D possibly being TRBD2 (6 bases). The CDR3 is made up of 14 amino acids. CDR1 and CDR2 (germline): GTSNPN, SVGIG (reference sequence). V lost 0 bases, J lost 4 bases, and 11 bases lay in between. The whole variable domain, remainder taken from reference TRBV30 and TRBJ2-3, is SQTIHQWPATLVQPVGSPLSLECTVEGTSNPNLYWYRQAAGRGLQLLFYSVGIGQISSEVPQNLSASRPQDRQFILSSKKLLLSDSGFYLCAWSVGGSADTQYFGPGTRLTVL.

The chain carries TRBV29-1 and TRBJ2-5; no definite D call. CDR1 and CDR2 (germline): SQVTM, ANQGSEA. This CDR3 region has 13 residues. Trimming removed 3 bases from V and 0 bases from J, with 8 bases in between. CDR3 nucleotide sequence: TGCAGCGTTGATATCCGGGACCAAGAGACCCAGTACTTC. This codes for CSVDIRDQETQYF.

V and J are TRBV6-4 and TRBJ2-3; no clear D. The V gene lost 0 bases and the J gene lost 0 bases, with 4 bases spanning the gap. There are 14 residues in the CDR3. Per the germline V gene, CDR1 is MRHNA and CDR2 is SNTAGT. The chain's CDR3 is CASSDSASTDTQYF. DNA for the CDR3: TGTGCCAGCAGTGACTCGGCAAGCACAGATACGCAGTATTTT.

The genes are TRBV11-2 and TRBJ2-7; maybe TRBD2 (6 bases). The germline CDR1 and CDR2 sequences are SGHAT and FQNNGV. CDR3 length: 14 amino acids. V lost 0 bases to trimming and J lost 3 bases, with 9 bases between them. CDR3 loop: CASSLEPGVYEQYF. CDR3 bases: TGTGCCAGCAGCTTAGAACCGGGAGTCTACGAGCAGTACTTC.

The V and J genes are TRBV4-3 and TRBJ2-1, with 8 bases lining up with TRBD2. Germline V gives CDR1 LGHNA, CDR2 YSLEER. The CDR3 has 15 amino acids. The V gene end was trimmed by 4 bases and the J gene end by 3 bases; junction bases not matched to a gene: 5. CDR3 loop: CASSLALADYNEQFF. The CDR3 DNA follows: TGCGCCAGCAGCCTAGCACTAGCGGACTACAATGAGCAGTTCTTC.

The V and J genes are TRBV11-2 and TRBJ2-7; TRBD2 might be the D (6 bases). V shed 1 base and J shed 3 bases, with 7 bases lying between them. CDR1 and CDR2 (germline): SGHAT, FQNNGV. The CDR3 is made up of 13 amino acids. CDR3 sequence: CASSLGRDYEQYF. CDR3 coding DNA: TGTGCCAGCAGCTTAGGGCGGGACTACGAGCAGTACTTC.

V usage is TRBV5-8 and J usage is TRBJ2-3, with D perhaps matching TRBD2 (6 bases). This CDR3 region has 13 residues. V lost 3 bases, J lost 9 bases, and 14 bases lay in between. Germline lookup yields CDR1 SGHTS and CDR2 YDEGEE. The CDR3 bases are TGTGCCAGCAGCTGGAGGGGCGAGGGGACGCAGTATTTT. Translation: CASSWRGEGTQYF.

This clone was recorded once. J is TRBJ2-5 and V is TRBV5-6; TRBD1 matches at 10 bases. The CDR3 covers 15 residues. CDR1 SGHDT and CDR2 YYEEEE come from the germline V gene. Unmatched junction bases numbered 6, after V lost 5 bases and J lost 2 bases. CDR3 in amino acids: CASRRQGAYQETQYF. DNA of the CDR3: TGTGCCAGCAGGAGACAGGGGGCCTATCAAGAGACCCAGTACTTC.

V and J are TRBV30 and TRBJ1-2; TRBD1 aligns across 10 bases. This CDR3 region has 14 residues. J lost 5 bases, V lost 4 bases, and 7 bases had no gene match. Per the germline V gene, CDR1 is GTSNPN and CDR2 is SVGIG (reference sequence). The CDR3 coding sequence is TGTGCCTGGATTTCGACAGGGGGCGCGTATGGCTACACCTTC. This codes for CAWISTGGAYGYTF.

Here the CDR3 DNA reads TGTGCCAGCAGCCATGTCAGGAGGAGCTCTGGGGCCAACGTCCTGACTTTC. Protein sequence: CASSHVRRSSGANVLTF. This chain uses TRBV4-2 with TRBJ2-6, with D possibly being TRBD2 (5 bases). V lost 3 bases and J 0 bases, leaving 12 bases between the germline ends. Germline loops: CDR1 LGHNA, CDR2 YNFKEQ. The CDR3 is made up of 17 amino acids.

V usage is TRBV4-1 and J usage is TRBJ2-1, with 8 bases identical to TRBD2. Germline-derived CDR1 and CDR2 are MGHRA and YSYEKL. The trim removed 0 bases at V and 9 bases at J, leaving 7 bases unmatched. The CDR3 runs to 15 residues. This CDR3 reads CASSQDPGGRGEQFF. The CDR3 nucleotides read TGCGCCAGCAGCCAAGATCCGGGGGGGAGGGGTGAGCAGTTCTTC.

This chain joins TRBV19 and TRBJ2-7, with TRBD2 matching 7 bases. This CDR3 spans 12 amino acids. Germline-derived CDR1 and CDR2 are LNHDA and SQIVND (reference sequence). V lost 5 bases to trimming and J lost 3 bases; unmatched junction nucleotides: 1. The DNA for the CDR3 is TGTGCCAGTAGTCCTAGCGGCTACGAGCAGTACTTC. This gives the protein CASSPSGYEQYF. Full variable domain (rest looked up from reference TRBV19 and TRBJ2-7): DGGITQSPKYLFRKEGQNVTLSCEQNLNHDAMYWYRQDPGQGLRLIYYSQIVNDFQKGDIAEGYSVSREKKESFPLTVTSAQKNPTAFYLCASSPSGYEQYFGPGTRLTVT.

This clone was seen only once. The chain is built from TRBV7-3 and TRBJ2-7; maybe TRBD1 (6 bases). The CDR3 length is 12 residues. V was clipped by 5 bases and J by 6 bases, with 11 bases between them. CDR1 and CDR2 from the germline V gene are SGHTA and FQGTGA. As DNA, the CDR3 is TGTGCCAGCAGCCCTACAGGGACCGAGCAGTACTTC. Translating gives CASSPTGTEQYF.

The rearrangement joins TRBV27 to TRBJ1-5; a possible D gene is TRBD1 (6 bases). Germline CDR1 MNHEY, CDR2 SMNVEV (reference sequence). V dropped 5 bases and J dropped 3 bases, with 8 bases sitting between them. The CDR3 is 13 amino acids. The CDR3 DNA reads as TGTGCCAGCAGTCCAGGGGTCAATCAGCCCCAGCATTTT. Its protein product is CASSPGVNQPQHF.

The chain has TRBV6-1 and TRBJ1-2; the match to TRBD1 covers 11 bases. CDR3 size: 17 residues. CDR1 is MNHNS and CDR2 is SASEGT in the germline V gene. The junction had 4 bases not matched to a gene; V was cut back by 1 base and J by 0 bases. In nucleotides, the CDR3 is TGTGCCAGCAGTGAAGGGACAGGGGGCAAACCTAACTATGGCTACACCTTC. It translates to CASSEGTGGKPNYGYTF.